Listed here are 14 T cell receptor beta chains from one sample, sequenced in a study of blood T cell repertoires in COVID-19. TCRdb's copy holds only in-frame clones and misses some; the assay was immunoSEQ multiplex PCR. Seen here are some 260,000 clones, 87% observed once, and the top ten hold about 6%. Sequenced material: PBMCs or T cells enriched from blood (not recorded which). The receptors were gathered from a woman in her twenties or thirties with acute COVID-19.

V is TRBV3-1 (or the pseudogene TRBV3-2) and J is TRBJ1-2; tentative D call: TRBD1 (5 bases). Trimming shortened V by 1 base and J by 4 bases, and 10 bases separated the two germline ends. Germline assignment: CDR1 LGHDT and CDR2 YNNKEL (reference sequence). The CDR3 runs to 14 residues. As DNA, the CDR3 is TGTGCCAGCAGCCAAGGGGGGAGGGTCTATGGCTACACCTTC. Residues: CASSQGGRVYGYTF.

About this clone: This is likely a read error, given that the CDR3 carries no conserved phenylalanine or tryptophan at its end. The V call is TRBV6-2 or TRBV6-3, the J call TRBJ1-2; 12 bases agree with TRBD1. The trim removed 4 bases at V and 3 bases at J, leaving 3 bases unmatched. This CDR3 comprises 15 residues. Per the germline V gene, CDR1 is MNHEY and CDR2 is SVGEGT. CDR3 residues: CASSSGQGADYGYTL. In nucleotides, the CDR3 is TGTGCCAGCAGTTCGGGACAGGGGGCCGACTATGGCTACACCTTA.

This chain links TRBV13 with TRBJ2-3; TRBD2 aligns across 10 bases. This CDR3 is 17 amino acids long. Trimming removed 5 bases from V and 5 bases from J; junction bases left unmatched: 13. Germline CDR1 reads PRHDT; CDR2 reads FYEKMQ (reference sequence). In DNA, the CDR3 is TGTGCCAGCAGCCCCCCCGGAGCGGGAGGGTCACAAGATACGCAGTATTTT. Translating it yields CASSPPGAGGSQDTQYF.

This sequence joins TRBV7-3 and TRBJ2-1; TRBD1 agrees at 8 bases. The CDR3 has 16 amino acids. Germline CDR1 reads SGHTA; CDR2 reads FQGTGA. With 5 bases clipped from V and 3 bases from J, the junction kept 9 bases outside the gene matches. This CDR3 reads CASSKTDRVGYNEQFF. In DNA, the CDR3 is TGTGCCAGCAGCAAAACGGACAGGGTGGGCTACAATGAGCAGTTCTTC.

In this sample, this clone turned up once. This sequence joins TRBV25-1 and TRBJ2-7; tentative D call: TRBD1 (6 bases). The CDR3 runs 16 residues. Germline CDR1 is MGHDK and CDR2 is SYGVNS. Trimming stripped 6 bases from V and 3 bases from J, with 21 bases between. CDR3 bases: TGTGCCAGCAGGGGGGCTGGGCAGGGACCACTCTACGAGCAGTACTTC. Translated, it gives CASRGAGQGPLYEQYF.

V and J are TRBV21-1 and TRBJ1-6; whether TRBD1, the table's D call, matches the DNA was not checked. TRBV21-1 is assigned pseudogene status. The CDR3 contains 17 residues. Written as DNA, the CDR3 is TGTGCCAGCAGCCCTTTGGGGGGACAGTCATATAATTCACCCCTCCACTTT. Its translation is CASSPLGGQSYNSPLHF.

The genes are TRBV19 and TRBJ1-5, with TRBD1 matching over 9 bases. This CDR3 comprises 13 residues. V shed 6 bases, J shed 6 bases, and the junction held 3 bases outside the gene matches. Germline CDR1 is LNHDA and CDR2 is SQIVND (reference sequence). The CDR3 DNA follows: TGTGCCAGTAGGGGGACAGGGACTCAGCCCCAGCATTTT. It yields the protein CASRGTGTQPQHF.

The rearrangement uses TRBV7-9 and TRBJ2-1, with D perhaps matching TRBD1 (5 bases). The CDR3 spans 14 residues. V was trimmed by 1 base and J by 7 bases, leaving 11 bases between them. The V gene's germline CDR1 is SEHNR and CDR2 FQNEAQ (reference sequence). The CDR3 DNA is TGTGCCAGCAGCTTAGACACAGGCAGGAATGAGCAGTTCTTC. Its protein is CASSLDTGRNEQFF.

The chain uses TRBV25-1 and TRBJ2-5; D ambiguous. CDR3 length equals 11 residues. Trimming took 4 bases from V and 5 from J, leaving 5 bases between them. Germline V gives CDR1 MGHDK, CDR2 SYGVNS. In nucleotides, the CDR3 is TGTGCCAGCAGTGGACATGAGACCCAGTACTTC. As protein: CASSGHETQYF.

This rearrangement joins TRBV5-5 to TRBJ2-1; D gene ambiguous. CDR1 and CDR2 from the germline V gene are SGHKS and YYEKEE (reference sequence). V lost 0 bases and J lost 7, with 14 bases in between. This CDR3 region has 15 residues. CDR3 nucleotides: TGTGCCAGCAGCTTGGCCGAGAATCCCCGGAATGAGCAGTTCTTC. Protein: CASSLAENPRNEQFF.

V is TRBV4-3 and J is TRBJ1-1; D gene ambiguous. Per germline, CDR1 LGHNA and CDR2 YSLEER. The CDR3 length is 14 residues. V lost 0 bases to trimming and J lost 4 bases, with 9 bases between them. CDR3 region: CASSQDYGGTEAFF. The CDR3 bases are TGCGCCAGCAGCCAAGACTACGGTGGCACTGAAGCTTTCTTT.

The DNA of the CDR3 is TGTGCCAGCTTCTCCAACTATGGCTACACCTTC. Encoded protein: CASFSNYGYTF. The chain combines TRBV6-5 with TRBJ1-2; D is unclear. CDR3 length: 11 residues. Trimming took 8 bases from V and 2 from J, leaving 6 bases between them. The germline gives CDR1 MNHEY, CDR2 SVGAGI.

The chain uses TRBV6-5 and TRBJ2-7, with TRBD2 identical over 7 bases. V was pared by 7 bases and J by 0 bases, with 6 bases of the junction left unmatched. CDR3 length equals 14 residues. Per the germline V gene, CDR1 is MNHEY and CDR2 is SVGAGI. The CDR3 coding sequence is TGTGCCAGCACCGCCTGGGGGGGCTCCTACGAGCAGTACTTC. Translation gives CASTAWGGSYEQYF.

The chain has TRBV5-4 and TRBJ2-3, with TRBD2 matching 7 bases. Germline assignment: CDR1 SGHNT and CDR2 YYREEE (reference sequence). There are 17 residues in the CDR3. V shed 0 bases, J shed 6 bases, and the junction held 13 bases outside the gene matches. The CDR3 region has the DNA TGTGCCAGCAGCTTGGCAGGCACTAGCGCCAGGTCGGATACGCAGTATTTT. This codes for CASSLAGTSARSDTQYF.